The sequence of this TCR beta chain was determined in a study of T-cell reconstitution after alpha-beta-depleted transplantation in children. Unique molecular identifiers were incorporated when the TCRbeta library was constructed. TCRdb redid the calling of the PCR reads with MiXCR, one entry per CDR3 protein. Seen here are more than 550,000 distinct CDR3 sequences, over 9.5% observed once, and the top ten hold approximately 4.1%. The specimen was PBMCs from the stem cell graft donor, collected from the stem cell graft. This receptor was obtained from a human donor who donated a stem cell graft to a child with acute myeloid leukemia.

CDR3 DNA sequence: TGTGCCAGCAGTGCTCTACAGACAGCTCCTAACACTGAAGCTTTCTTT. It yields the protein CASSALQTAPNTEAFF. The chain is built from TRBV28 and TRBJ1-1; the D gene is possibly TRBD1 (5 bases). Germline V gives CDR1 MDHEN, CDR2 SYDVKM. CDR3 length: 16 amino acids. V was clipped by 5 bases and J by 2 bases, with 18 bases between them. The variable domain in full, completed from reference TRBV28 and TRBJ1-1, reads DVKVTQSSRYLVKRTGEKVFLECVQDMDHENMFWYRQDPGLGLRLIYFSYDVKMKEKGDIPEGYSVSREKKERFSLILESASTNQTSMYLCASSALQTAPNTEAFFGQGTRLTVV.